These 6 T cell receptor beta chains came from one sample sequenced in a study of blood T cell repertoires in COVID-19 (dated by TCRdb to 2020 to 2022). Library method: the immunoSEQ multiplex PCR assay. Not all clones reach the TCRdb copy of this immuneACCESS table, which keeps in-frame sequences only. Checked studies attribute under half of the gap to unresolved V genes and leave the rest unexplained. In all, the sample holds under 150,000 clones, and approximately 80% of those were seen once. Of the sample, around 5% is held by the ten largest clones. Sequenced sample: peripheral blood. These receptor sequences come from a woman between 45 and 60 years old with acute or convalescent COVID-19.

This chain links TRBV6-1 with TRBJ1-5; no reliable D call. The CDR3 spans 15 residues. V lost 1 base to trimming and J lost 3 bases, with 10 bases between them. Germline V gene data show CDR1 as MNHNS and CDR2 as SASEGT. This chain's CDR3 is CASSEVSSFNQPQHF. In DNA form, the CDR3 reads TGTGCCAGCAGTGAAGTGAGTAGCTTCAATCAGCCCCAGCATTTT.

Comment on this clone: The same CDR3 also results from other DNA sequences found in this sample. V gene TRBV6-5 combines with J gene TRBJ2-2, with 7 bases matching TRBD2. With 5 bases clipped from V and 2 bases from J, the junction kept 2 bases outside the gene matches. The length of the CDR3 is 14 residues. Germline V gene sequence: CDR1 MNHEY, CDR2 SVGAGI. DNA for the CDR3: TGTGCCAGCAGTCGGGACTACAACACCGGGGAGCTGTTTTTT. As protein: CASSRDYNTGELFF.

This chain joins TRBV9 and TRBJ2-2; D is possibly TRBD2 (5 bases). The CDR3 sequence is 14 residues long. V dropped 2 bases and J dropped 5 bases, with 10 bases sitting between them. Germline CDR1 SGDLS, CDR2 YYNGEE. CDR3 bases: TGTGCCAGCAGCGTGTCCCCGGGGACCGGGGAGCTGTTTTTT. This translates into CASSVSPGTGELFF. The complete variable domain, with remaining parts taken from reference TRBV9 and TRBJ2-2, reads DSGVTQTPKHLITATGQRVTLRCSPRSGDLSVYWYQQSLDQGLQFLIQYYNGEERAKGNILERFSAQQFPDLHSELNLSSLELGDSALYFCASSVSPGTGELFFGEGSRLTVL.

V usage is TRBV6-2 or TRBV6-3 and J usage is TRBJ2-3, with TRBD1 matching 9 bases. V lost 6 bases and J lost 5; bases outside the gene matches: 6. The CDR3 consists of 14 residues. From germline, CDR1 is MNHEY and CDR2 SVGEGT. The CDR3: CASSGQGRGDTQYF. CDR3 coding DNA: TGTGCCAGCAGCGGACAGGGGCGGGGAGATACGCAGTATTTT.

This clone was found a few times. The V and J genes are TRBV2 and TRBJ2-1, with D tentatively TRBD2 (6 bases). Germline assignment: CDR1 SNHLY and CDR2 FYNNEI. Trimming took 6 bases from V and 9 from J, leaving 24 bases between them. The CDR3 is 16 amino acids. CDR3 bases: TGTGCCAGCAGCCAACTAGAAGTCCCCGCGCGGGGTGAGCAGTTCTTC. Translated: CASSQLEVPARGEQFF.

V is TRBV7-6 and J is TRBJ2-1; 11 nucleotides line up with TRBD2. The V gene end was trimmed by 6 bases and the J gene end by 4 bases; junction bases not matched to a gene: 5. The length of the CDR3 is 15 residues. CDR1 SGHVS and CDR2 FNYEAQ come from the germline V gene. The CDR3 bases are TGTGCCAGCAGGGCTAGCGGGGGGCTATACAATGAGCAGTTCTTC. Residues: CASRASGGLYNEQFF.